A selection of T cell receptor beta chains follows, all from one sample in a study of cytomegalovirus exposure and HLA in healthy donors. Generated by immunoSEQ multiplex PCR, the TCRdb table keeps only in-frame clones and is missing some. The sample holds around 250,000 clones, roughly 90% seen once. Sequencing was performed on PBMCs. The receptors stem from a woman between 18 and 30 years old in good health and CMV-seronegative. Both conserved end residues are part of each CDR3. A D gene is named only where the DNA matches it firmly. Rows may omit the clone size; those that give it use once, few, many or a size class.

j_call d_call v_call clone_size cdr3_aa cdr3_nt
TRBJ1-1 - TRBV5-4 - CASSDPGFTEAFF TGTGCCAGCAGCGATCCAGGGTTCACTGAAGCTTTCTTT
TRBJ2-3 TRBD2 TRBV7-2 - CASSLSGGAGDTQYF TGTGCCAGCAGCTTATCCGGGGGGGCGGGAGATACGCAGTATTTT
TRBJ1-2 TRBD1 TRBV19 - CASSPRTGSFGYTF TGTGCCAGTAGTCCCCGGACAGGGAGTTTTGGCTACACCTTC
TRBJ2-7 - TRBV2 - CASSVGHTLYEQYF TGTGCCAGCAGTGTAGGACATACCCTCTACGAGCAGTACTTC
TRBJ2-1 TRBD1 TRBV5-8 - CASSLGQVTFNEQFF TGTGCCAGCAGCCTCGGACAGGTAACCTTCAATGAGCAGTTCTTC
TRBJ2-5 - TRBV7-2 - CASSLRAQEGAQYF TGTGCCAGCAGCTTACGCGCTCAGGAAGGGGCCCAGTACTTC
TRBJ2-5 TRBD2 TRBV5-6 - CASSLGLAGGPFETQYF TGTGCCAGCAGCTTAGGACTAGCGGGGGGCCCCTTTGAGACCCAGTACTTC
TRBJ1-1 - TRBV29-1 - CSVEIGRGVAFF TGCAGCGTTGAAATAGGGAGAGGTGTTGCTTTCTTT
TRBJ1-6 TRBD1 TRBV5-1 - CASSAGTGGFYSPLHF TGCGCCAGCAGCGCCGGGACAGGGGGTTTTTATTCACCCCTCCACTTT
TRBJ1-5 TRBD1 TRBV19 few CASSSQGAVQPQHF TGTGCCAGTAGTTCACAGGGGGCGGTCCAGCCCCAGCATTTT
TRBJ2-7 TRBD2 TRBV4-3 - CASSQIAGREAHEQYF TGCGCCAGCAGCCAAATAGCTGGGAGGGAAGCCCACGAGCAGTACTTC
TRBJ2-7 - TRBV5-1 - CASSLTGYEQYF TGCGCCAGCAGCTTGACGGGGTACGAGCAGTACTTC
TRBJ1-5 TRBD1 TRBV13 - CASSNRQGSGNQPQHF TGTGCCAGCAGCAACCGACAGGGTTCAGGCAATCAGCCCCAGCATTTT
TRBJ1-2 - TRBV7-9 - CASSLVAGISGYTF TGTGCCAGCAGCTTAGTGGCAGGGATAAGTGGCTACACCTTC
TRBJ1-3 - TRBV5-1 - CASSNSGENTIYF TGCGCCAGCAGCAATTCCGGGGAAAACACCATATATTTT
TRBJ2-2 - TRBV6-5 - CASSYLRTATTGELFF TGTGCCAGCAGTTACTTGCGGACAGCCACCACCGGGGAGCTGTTTTTT
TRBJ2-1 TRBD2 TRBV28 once CASRNLAGANNEQFF TGTGCCAGCAGGAATCTAGCGGGAGCCAACAATGAGCAGTTCTTC
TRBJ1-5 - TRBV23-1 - CASSQSYRENQPQHF TGCGCCAGCAGTCAATCCTACAGGGAAAATCAGCCCCAGCATTTT
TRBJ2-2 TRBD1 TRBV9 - CASSATGVVGELFF TGTGCCAGCAGCGCTACAGGGGTCGTAGGGGAGCTGTTTTTT
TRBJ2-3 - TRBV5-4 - CASSLQGTDTQYF TGTGCCAGCAGCTTACAGGGCACAGATACGCAGTATTTT
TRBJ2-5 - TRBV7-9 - CASLGQPAEETQYF TGTGCCAGCCTGGGGCAGCCAGCCGAGGAGACCCAGTACTTC
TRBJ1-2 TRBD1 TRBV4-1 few CASSQEIQGANYGYTF TGCGCCAGCAGCCAAGAAATACAGGGGGCGAACTATGGCTACACCTTC
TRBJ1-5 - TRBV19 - CASSMWSGYVGQPQHF TGTGCCAGTAGTATGTGGTCGGGGTATGTTGGTCAGCCCCAGCATTTT
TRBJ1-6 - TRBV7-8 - CASSLGRQDSHSPLHF TGTGCCAGCAGCTTAGGTCGCCAGGACAGTCATTCACCCCTCCACTTT